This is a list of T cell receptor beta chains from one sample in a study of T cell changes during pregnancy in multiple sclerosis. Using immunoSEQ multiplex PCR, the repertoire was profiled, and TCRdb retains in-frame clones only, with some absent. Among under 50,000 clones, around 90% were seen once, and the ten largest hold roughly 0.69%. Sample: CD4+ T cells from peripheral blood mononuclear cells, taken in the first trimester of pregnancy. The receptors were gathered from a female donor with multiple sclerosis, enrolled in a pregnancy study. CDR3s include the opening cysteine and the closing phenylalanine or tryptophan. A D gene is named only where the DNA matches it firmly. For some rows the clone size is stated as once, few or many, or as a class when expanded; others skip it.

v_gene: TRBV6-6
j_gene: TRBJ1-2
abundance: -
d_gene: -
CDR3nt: TGTGCCAGCAGTTACGTAGTTAACTATGGCTACACCTTC
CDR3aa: CASSYVVNYGYTF

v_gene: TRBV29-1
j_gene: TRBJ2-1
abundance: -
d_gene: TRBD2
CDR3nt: TGCAGCGCTGAAGTAGCGGGGCCCTATGAGCAGTTCTTC
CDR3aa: CSAEVAGPYEQFF

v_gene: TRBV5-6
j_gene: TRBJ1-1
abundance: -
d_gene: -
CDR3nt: TGTGCCAGCAGCCCCGATGGGGGCCTAGTGGACACTGAAGCTTTCTTT
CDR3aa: CASSPDGGLVDTEAFF

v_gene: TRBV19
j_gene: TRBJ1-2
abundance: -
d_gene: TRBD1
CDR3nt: TGTGCCAGTAGTATAGGGACAGGGGCGTCTCGTGGCTACACCTTC
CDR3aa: CASSIGTGASRGYTF

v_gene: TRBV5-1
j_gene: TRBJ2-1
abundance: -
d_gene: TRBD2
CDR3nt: TGCGCCAGCGGCGGTGGTCGTAGGACTAGCAGGAATGAGCAGTTCTTC
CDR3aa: CASGGGRRTSRNEQFF

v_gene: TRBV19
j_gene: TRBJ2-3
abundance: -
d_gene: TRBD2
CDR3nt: TGTGCCAGTGGGGTAGCGGGAGGTTCAGATACGCAGTATTTT
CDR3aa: CASGVAGGSDTQYF

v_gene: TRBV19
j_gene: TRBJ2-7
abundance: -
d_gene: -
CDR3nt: TGTGCCAGTAGTATGTACGGGTACGAGCAGTACTTC
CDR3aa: CASSMYGYEQYF

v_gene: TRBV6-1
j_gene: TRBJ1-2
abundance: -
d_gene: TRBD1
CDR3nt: TGTGCCAGCGTCGAACAGGGGAACTATGGCTACACCTTC
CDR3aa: CASVEQGNYGYTF

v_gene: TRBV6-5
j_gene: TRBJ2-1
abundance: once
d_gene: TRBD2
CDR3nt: TGTGCCAGCAGTTACAGCGGGACTAGCGCTTACAATGAGCAGTTCTTC
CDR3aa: CASSYSGTSAYNEQFF

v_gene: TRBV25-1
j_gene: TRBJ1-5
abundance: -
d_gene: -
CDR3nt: TGTGCCAGCAGTGAGGACAGAGGGCATCAGCCCCAGCATTTT
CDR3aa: CASSEDRGHQPQHF

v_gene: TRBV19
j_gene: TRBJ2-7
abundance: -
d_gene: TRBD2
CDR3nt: TGTGCCAGTAGTGGTCCGAGGCGGGAGGGCCGCGGCTACGAGCAGTACTTC
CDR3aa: CASSGPRREGRGYEQYF

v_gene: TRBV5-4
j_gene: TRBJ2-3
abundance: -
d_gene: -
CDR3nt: TGTGCCAGCAGCCCCGGAACAGGGCTCACAGATACGCAGTATTTT
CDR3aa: CASSPGTGLTDTQYF

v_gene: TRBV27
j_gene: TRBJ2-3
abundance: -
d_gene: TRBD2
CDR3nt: TGTGCCAGCAGTTTAAGGGTAGCGGGAGTGGGCACAGATACGCAGTATTTT
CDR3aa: CASSLRVAGVGTDTQYF

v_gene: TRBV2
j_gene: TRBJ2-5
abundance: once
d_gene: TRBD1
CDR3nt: TGTGCCAGCAGTACCACCAGGGGGCGCGAAGAGACCCAGTACTTC
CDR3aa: CASSTTRGREETQYF

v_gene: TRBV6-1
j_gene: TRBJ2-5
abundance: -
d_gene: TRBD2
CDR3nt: TGTGCCAGCAGTGAGGGATCTAGCGGGAGGGGTGAGACCCAGTACTTC
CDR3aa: CASSEGSSGRGETQYF

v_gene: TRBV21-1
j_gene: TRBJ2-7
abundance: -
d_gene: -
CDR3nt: TGTGCCAGCAGTGGGGGGACTAGCGGGCTTCGGGAGTCCTACGAGCAGTACTTC
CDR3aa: CASSGGTSGLRESYEQYF

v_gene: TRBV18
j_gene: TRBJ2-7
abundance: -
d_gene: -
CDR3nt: TGTGCCAGCTCACAAACAGATTACGAGCAGTACTTC
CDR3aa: CASSQTDYEQYF

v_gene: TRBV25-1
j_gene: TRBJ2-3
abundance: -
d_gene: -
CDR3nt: TGTGCCAGCAGTGAACGGCAGGGCACAGATACGCAGTATTTT
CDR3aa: CASSERQGTDTQYF

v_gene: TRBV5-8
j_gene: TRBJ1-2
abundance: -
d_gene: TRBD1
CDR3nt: TGTGCCAGCAGCTTGGCCGAGGGACAGCCCCGGAGCTATGGCTACACCTTC
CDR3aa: CASSLAEGQPRSYGYTF

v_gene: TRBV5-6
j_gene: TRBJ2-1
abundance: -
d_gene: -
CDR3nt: TGTGCCAGCAGCTTACTGGCGGTATACAATGAGCAGTTCTTC
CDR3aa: CASSLLAVYNEQFF

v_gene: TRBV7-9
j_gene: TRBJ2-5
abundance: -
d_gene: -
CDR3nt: TGTGCCAGCAGCTCTGGGTCCGGGGGAGAGACCCAGTACTTC
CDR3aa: CASSSGSGGETQYF

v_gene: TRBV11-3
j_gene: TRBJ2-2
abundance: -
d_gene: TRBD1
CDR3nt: TGTGCCAGCAGCACGACGGGACAGGGTGCCGGGGAGCTGTTTTTT
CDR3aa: CASSTTGQGAGELFF

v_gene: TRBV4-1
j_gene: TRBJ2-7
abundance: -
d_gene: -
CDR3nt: TGCGCCAGCGGAGTGATTGGCTACGAGCAGTACTTC
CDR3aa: CASGVIGYEQYF

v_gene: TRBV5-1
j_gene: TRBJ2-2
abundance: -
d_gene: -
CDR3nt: TGCGCCAGCAGCTTACACCTCGGGACTTTAAACACCGGGGAGCTGTTTTTT
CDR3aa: CASSLHLGTLNTGELFF

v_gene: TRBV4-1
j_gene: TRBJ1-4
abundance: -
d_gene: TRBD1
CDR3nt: TGCGCCAGCAGCCTCCTAGGACAGGGCAATGAAAAACTGTTTTTT
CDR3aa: CASSLLGQGNEKLFF

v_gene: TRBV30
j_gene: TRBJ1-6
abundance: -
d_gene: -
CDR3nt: TGTGCCTGGAGTACCGGGACTATCAATTCACCCCTCCACTTT
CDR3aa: CAWSTGTINSPLHF

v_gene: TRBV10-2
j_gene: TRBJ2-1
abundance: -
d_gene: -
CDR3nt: TGCGCCAGCAGTCCACACTCGACTACCTCCTACAATGAGCAGTTCTTC
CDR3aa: CASSPHSTTSYNEQFF

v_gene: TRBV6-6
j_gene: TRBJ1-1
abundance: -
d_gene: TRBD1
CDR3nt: TGTGCCAGCTCAGCCGGGACAGCGAACACTGAAGCTTTCTTT
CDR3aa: CASSAGTANTEAFF

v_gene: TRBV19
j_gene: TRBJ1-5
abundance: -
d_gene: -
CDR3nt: TGTGCCAGTACCCCGGACAGCCCCTCACTTAGCAATCAGCCCCAGCATTTT
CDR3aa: CASTPDSPSLSNQPQHF

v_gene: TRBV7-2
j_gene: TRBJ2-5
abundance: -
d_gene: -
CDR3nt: TGTGCCAGCACTCCCGGACACTTTGGGGAGACCCAGTACTTC
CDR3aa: CASTPGHFGETQYF

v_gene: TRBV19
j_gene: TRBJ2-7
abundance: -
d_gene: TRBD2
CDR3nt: TGTGCCAGTAGGAAGACTAGCGGGGCCTACTACGAGCAGTACTTC
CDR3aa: CASRKTSGAYYEQYF

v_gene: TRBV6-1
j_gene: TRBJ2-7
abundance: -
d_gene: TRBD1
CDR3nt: TGTGCCAGCAGTGAAGAGCTCGCAGGGGGCTACGAGCAGTACTTC
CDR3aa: CASSEELAGGYEQYF

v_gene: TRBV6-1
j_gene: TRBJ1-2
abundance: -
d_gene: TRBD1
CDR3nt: TGTGCCAGCAGTCTTACAGGGGTGGGTGGCTACACCTTC
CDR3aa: CASSLTGVGGYTF

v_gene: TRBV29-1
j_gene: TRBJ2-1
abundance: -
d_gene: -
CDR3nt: TGCAGCGTACAGAGCGGGTTGGGATACAATGAGCAGTTCTTC
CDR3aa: CSVQSGLGYNEQFF

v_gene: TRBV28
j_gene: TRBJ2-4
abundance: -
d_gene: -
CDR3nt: TGTGCCAGCAGTTTAGCAGAAAACATTCAGTACTTC
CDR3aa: CASSLAENIQYF

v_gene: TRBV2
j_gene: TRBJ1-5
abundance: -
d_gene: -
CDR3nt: TGTGCCAGCAGTGAAGGAGGGTTCGGCAATCAGCCCCAGCATTTT
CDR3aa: CASSEGGFGNQPQHF

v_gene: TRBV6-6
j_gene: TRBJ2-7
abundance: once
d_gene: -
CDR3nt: TGTGCCAGCTCTAACGACAGAGAATACGAGCAGTACTTC
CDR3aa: CASSNDREYEQYF

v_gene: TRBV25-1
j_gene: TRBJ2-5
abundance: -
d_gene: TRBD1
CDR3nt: TGTGCCAGCAGTCCCCCGGGGACAGGGTCGGAGACCCAGTACTTC
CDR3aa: CASSPPGTGSETQYF

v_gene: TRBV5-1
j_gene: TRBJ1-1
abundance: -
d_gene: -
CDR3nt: TGCGCCAGCAGCTTGTCCGGACGGGGAGAGAGAGCTTTCTTT
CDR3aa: CASSLSGRGERAFF

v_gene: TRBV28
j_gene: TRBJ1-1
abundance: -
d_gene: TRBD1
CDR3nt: TGTGCCAGCAGTTACCCGACAGGGTCGGTAACTGAAGCTTTCTTT
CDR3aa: CASSYPTGSVTEAFF

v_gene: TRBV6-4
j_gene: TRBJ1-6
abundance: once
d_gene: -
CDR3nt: TGTGCCAGCAGTGCGCGGTGGGGGGATAATTCACCCCTCCACTTT
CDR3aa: CASSARWGDNSPLHF

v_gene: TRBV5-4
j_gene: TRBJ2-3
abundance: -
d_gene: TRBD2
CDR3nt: TGTGCCAGCAGCGTAACTAGCGGGGGGGATACGCAGTATTTT
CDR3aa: CASSVTSGGDTQYF